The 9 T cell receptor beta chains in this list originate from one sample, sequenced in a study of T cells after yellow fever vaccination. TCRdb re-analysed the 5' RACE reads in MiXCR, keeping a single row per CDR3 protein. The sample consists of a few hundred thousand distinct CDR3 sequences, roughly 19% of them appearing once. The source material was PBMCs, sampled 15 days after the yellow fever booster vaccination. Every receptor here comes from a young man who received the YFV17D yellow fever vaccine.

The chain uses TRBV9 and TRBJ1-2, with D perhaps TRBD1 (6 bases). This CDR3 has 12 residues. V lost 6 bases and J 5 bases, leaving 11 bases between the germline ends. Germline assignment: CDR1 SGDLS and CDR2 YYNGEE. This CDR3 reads CASNRAEYGYTF. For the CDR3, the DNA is TGTGCCAGCAACAGGGCGGAGTATGGCTACACCTTC.

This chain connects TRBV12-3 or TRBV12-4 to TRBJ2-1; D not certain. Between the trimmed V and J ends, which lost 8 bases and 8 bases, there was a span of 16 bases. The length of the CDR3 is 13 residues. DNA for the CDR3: TGTGCCAGCGGTGTCACTGGCGCGGATGAGCAGTTCTTC. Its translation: CASGVTGADEQFF.

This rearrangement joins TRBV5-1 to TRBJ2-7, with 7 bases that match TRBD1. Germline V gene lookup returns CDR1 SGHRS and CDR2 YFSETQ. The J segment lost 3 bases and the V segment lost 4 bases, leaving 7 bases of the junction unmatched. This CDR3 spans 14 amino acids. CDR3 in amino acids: CASSPGQVNYEQYF. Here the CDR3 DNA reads TGCGCCAGCAGCCCCGGACAGGTGAACTACGAGCAGTACTTC.

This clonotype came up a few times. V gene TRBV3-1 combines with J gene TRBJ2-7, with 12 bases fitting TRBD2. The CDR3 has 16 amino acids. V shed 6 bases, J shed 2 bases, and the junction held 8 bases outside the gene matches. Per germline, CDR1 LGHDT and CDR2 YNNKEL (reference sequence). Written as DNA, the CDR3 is TGTGCCAGCAGTAGTTCTAGCGGGAGGGGAACCTACGAGCAGTACTTC. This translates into CASSSSSGRGTYEQYF.

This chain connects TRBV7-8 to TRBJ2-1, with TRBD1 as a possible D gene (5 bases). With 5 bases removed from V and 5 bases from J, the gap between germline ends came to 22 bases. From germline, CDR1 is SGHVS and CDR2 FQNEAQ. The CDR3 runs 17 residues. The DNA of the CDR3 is TGTGCCAGCAGCCCTTGGGGATCCAGGGCTGATAACAATGAGCAGTTCTTC. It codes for CASSPWGSRADNNEQFF.

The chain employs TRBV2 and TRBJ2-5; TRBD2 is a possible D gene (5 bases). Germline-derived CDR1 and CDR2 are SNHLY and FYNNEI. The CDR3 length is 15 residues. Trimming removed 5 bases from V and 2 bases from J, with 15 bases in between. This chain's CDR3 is CASSPLLGPQETQYF. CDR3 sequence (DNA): TGTGCCAGCAGTCCTTTACTAGGCCCTCAAGAGACCCAGTACTTC.

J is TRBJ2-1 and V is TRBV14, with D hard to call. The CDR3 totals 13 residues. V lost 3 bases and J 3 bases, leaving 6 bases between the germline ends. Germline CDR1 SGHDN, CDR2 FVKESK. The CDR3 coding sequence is TGTGCCAGCAGCCATATCCTCTACAATGAGCAGTTCTTC. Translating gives CASSHILYNEQFF.

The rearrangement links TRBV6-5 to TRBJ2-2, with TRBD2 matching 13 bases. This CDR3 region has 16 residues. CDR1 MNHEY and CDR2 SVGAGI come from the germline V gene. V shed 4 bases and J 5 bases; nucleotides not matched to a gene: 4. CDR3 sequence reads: CASSFGTSGTTGELFF. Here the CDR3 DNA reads TGTGCCAGCAGTTTTGGGACTAGCGGGACGACCGGGGAGCTGTTTTTT.

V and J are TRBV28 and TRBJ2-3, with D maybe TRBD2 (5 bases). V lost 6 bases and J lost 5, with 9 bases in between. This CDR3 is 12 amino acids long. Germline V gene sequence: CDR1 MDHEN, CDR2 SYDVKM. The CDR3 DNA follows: TGTGCCAGCAGACCGGGAAGAGATACGCAGTATTTT. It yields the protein CASRPGRDTQYF.